Sequencing of this T cell receptor (beta chain) was carried out in a study of blood T cell repertoires in COVID-19. V lost 3 bases to trimming and J lost 5 bases, with 4 bases between them. The CDR3 runs 11 residues. TCRdb's table, derived via immunoSEQ multiplex PCR, lists solely in-frame clones and lacks some. There are some 190,000 clones in the sample; just over 85% occur only once, and 1.5% lies in the top ten. The TCR was taken from a man between 18 and 29 years old with active or convalescent COVID-19. Sequencing was performed on peripheral blood. The chain has TRBV12-3 or TRBV12-4 and TRBJ1-2; no reliable D call. In DNA form, the CDR3 reads TGTGCCAGCAGTTTCGGGTATGGCTACACCTTC. Its protein is CASSFGYGYTF.